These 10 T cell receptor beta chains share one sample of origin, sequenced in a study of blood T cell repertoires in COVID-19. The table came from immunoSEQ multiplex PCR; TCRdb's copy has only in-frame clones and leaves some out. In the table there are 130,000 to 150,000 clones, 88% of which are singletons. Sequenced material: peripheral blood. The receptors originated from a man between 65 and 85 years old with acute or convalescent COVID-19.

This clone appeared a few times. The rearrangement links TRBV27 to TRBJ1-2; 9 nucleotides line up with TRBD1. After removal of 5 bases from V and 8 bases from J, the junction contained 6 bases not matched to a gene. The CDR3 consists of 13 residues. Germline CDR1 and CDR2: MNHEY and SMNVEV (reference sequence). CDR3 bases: TGTGCCAGCAGTCCACAGGGGGCGGAAGGCTACACCTTC. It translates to CASSPQGAEGYTF.

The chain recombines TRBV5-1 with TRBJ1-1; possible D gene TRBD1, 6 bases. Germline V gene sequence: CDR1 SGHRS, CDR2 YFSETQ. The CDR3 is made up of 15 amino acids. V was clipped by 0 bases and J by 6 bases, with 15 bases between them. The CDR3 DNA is TGCGCCAGCAGCTTGGGTTTTACAGGGACCGCTGAAGCTTTCTTT. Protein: CASSLGFTGTAEAFF.

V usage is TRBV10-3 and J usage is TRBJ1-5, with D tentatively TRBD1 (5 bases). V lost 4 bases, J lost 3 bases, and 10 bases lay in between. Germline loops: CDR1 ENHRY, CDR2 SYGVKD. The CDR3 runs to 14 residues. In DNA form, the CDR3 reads TGTGCCATCAGTGTAGACAGTTACAATCAGCCCCAGCATTTT. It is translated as CAISVDSYNQPQHF.

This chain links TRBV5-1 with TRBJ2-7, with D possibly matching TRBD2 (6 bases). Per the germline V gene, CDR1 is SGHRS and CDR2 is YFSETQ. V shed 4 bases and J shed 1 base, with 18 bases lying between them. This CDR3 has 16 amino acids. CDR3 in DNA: TGCGCCAGCAGCCGCCAGGGCGGAGGAGGGTCCTACGAGCAGTACTTC. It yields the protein CASSRQGGGGSYEQYF. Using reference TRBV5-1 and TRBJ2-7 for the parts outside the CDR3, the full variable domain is KAGVTQTPRYLIKTRGQQVTLSCSPISGHRSVSWYQQTPGQGLQFLFEYFSETQRNKGNFPGRFSGRQFSNSRSEMNVSTLELGDSALYLCASSRQGGGGSYEQYFGPGTRLTVT.

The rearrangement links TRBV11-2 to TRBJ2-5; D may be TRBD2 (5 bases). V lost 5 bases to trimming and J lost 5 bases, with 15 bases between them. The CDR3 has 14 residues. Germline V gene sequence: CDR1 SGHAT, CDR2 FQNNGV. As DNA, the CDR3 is TGTGCCAGCAGCCCTACGGGGAATCGGGAGACCCAGTACTTC. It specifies CASSPTGNRETQYF.

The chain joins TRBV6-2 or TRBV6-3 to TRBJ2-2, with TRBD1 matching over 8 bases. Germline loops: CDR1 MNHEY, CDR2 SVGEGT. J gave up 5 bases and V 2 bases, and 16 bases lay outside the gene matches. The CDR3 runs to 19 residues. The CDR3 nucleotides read TGTGCCAGCAGTTACGGCGGAGGCAGGGGGCATCTCGGGACCGGGGAGCTGTTTTTT. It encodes CASSYGGGRGHLGTGELFF.

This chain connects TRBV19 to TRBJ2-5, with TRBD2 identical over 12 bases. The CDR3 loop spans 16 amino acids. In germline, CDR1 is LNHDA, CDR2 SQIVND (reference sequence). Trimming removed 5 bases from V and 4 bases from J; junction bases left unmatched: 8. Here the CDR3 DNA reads TGTGCCAGTAGTGACATGACTAGCGGGAGTCTAGAGACCCAGTACTTC. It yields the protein CASSDMTSGSLETQYF.

CDR3 amino acids: CASSDRDRTYGYTF. The CDR3 region has the DNA TGTGCCAGCAGTGACCGGGACAGGACCTATGGCTACACCTTC. The chain employs TRBV6-1 and TRBJ1-2; TRBD1 agrees at 8 bases. Germline values: CDR1 MNHNS, CDR2 SASEGT. This CDR3 spans 14 amino acids. Trimming removed 3 bases from V and 4 bases from J; junction bases left unmatched: 4.

The CDR3 DNA sequence: TGTGCCACCAGTGTGAAGGGGAGGTCTGAAGCTTTCTTT. Residues: CATSVKGRSEAFF. V is TRBV24-1 and J is TRBJ1-1; tentative D call: TRBD1 (5 bases). The V gene's germline CDR1 is KGHDR and CDR2 SFDVKD. This CDR3 is built from 13 residues. Deletions cut 5 bases from V and 6 bases from J, with 12 bases between.

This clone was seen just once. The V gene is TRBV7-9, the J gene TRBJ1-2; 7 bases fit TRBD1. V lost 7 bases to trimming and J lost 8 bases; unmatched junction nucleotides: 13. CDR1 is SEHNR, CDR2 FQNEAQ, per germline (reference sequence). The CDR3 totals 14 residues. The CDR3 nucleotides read TGTGCCAGCACCACCGACAGGGATTTAATCGGCTACACCTTC. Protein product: CASTTDRDLIGYTF.